This note documents a single T cell receptor (beta chain) sequence. The CDR3 spans 16 residues. Trimming at V came to 5 bases and at J to 5 bases, leaving 5 bases not matched to a gene. CDR1 is ENHRY and CDR2 is SYGVKD in the germline V gene. The data derive from a study of blood T cell repertoires in COVID-19. Turning to the study itself: The analysed material was cDNA or gDNA that came from T cells, B-cell-depleted T cells, or PBMCs.

TCRdb's table, derived via immunoSEQ multiplex PCR, lists solely in-frame clones and lacks some. The repertoire holds approximately 120,000 clones, with about 86% as singletons. The chain employs TRBV10-3 and TRBJ2-5; 16 bases are shared with TRBD2. This receptor was taken from a woman between 50 and 59 years old with acute or convalescent COVID-19. The sequencing sample was made of peripheral blood. The CDR3 coding sequence is TGTGCCATCAGTCAGGGACTAGCGGGGGGGCAGGAGACCCAGTACTTC. It specifies CAISQGLAGGQETQYF.